These 27 T cell receptor beta chains came from one sample sequenced in a study of CD8+CD57+ T cells in acquired aplastic anemia. Genomic DNA templated the TCR beta VDJ and CDR3 profiling. TCRdb called the reads again in MiXCR, with one record for every CDR3 protein. The sample records approximately 470,000 distinct CDR3 sequences, around a third being singletons. Sequenced patients had shown CD8+CD57+ cell expansion by flow cytometry. Sequenced input: sorted CD4+, CD8+, or CD8+CD57+ T cells (not recorded which) from PBMCs. Receptor source: a human donor with aplastic anemia.

This clonotype has only a few counts. The rearrangement links TRBV2 to TRBJ1-3; D is unclear. There are 12 residues in the CDR3. The germline V and J ends were trimmed by 11 bases and 0 bases, with 8 bases remaining between them. CDR1 is SNHLY, CDR2 FYNNEI, per germline. CDR3 sequence reads: CALSSSGNTIYF. DNA for the CDR3: TGTGCCCTTTCGTCCTCTGGAAACACCATATATTTT.

This clonotype was observed a handful of times. The gene calls are TRBV7-2 and TRBJ2-1, with D hard to call. The CDR3 extends over 13 amino acids. Trimming removed 3 bases at V and 6 bases at J, with 9 bases between. CDR1 and CDR2 (germline): SGHTA, FQGNSA. The CDR3 DNA is TGTGCCAGCAGCTTCTCAGAAGGCAATGAGCAGTTCTTC. This gives the protein CASSFSEGNEQFF.

This clonotype has a count of ten or more. The rearrangement uses TRBV7-2 and TRBJ1-1; a weak D match, TRBD1 (6 bases). Germline V gene data show CDR1 as SGHTA and CDR2 as FQGNSA. Trimming pared 7 bases from V and 5 bases from J, leaving 14 bases between. The CDR3 sequence is 13 residues long. In DNA, the CDR3 is TGTGCCAGCATACGGGGGGCGTTGACTGAAGCTTTCTTT. Translation: CASIRGALTEAFF.

This clonotype has a count of ten or more. This sequence joins TRBV24-1 and TRBJ2-1; no clear D. The V gene lost 1 base and the J gene lost 0 bases, with 12 bases spanning the gap. This CDR3 contains 17 residues. Germline CDR1 KGHDR, CDR2 SFDVKD. CDR3 protein: CATSDFVPGSSYNEQFF. In DNA form, the CDR3 reads TGTGCCACCAGTGATTTCGTGCCGGGCAGCTCCTACAATGAGCAGTTCTTC.

The CDR3 DNA reads TGCGCCAGCAGCTTGGGGGGATCAGGATCAGATACGCAGTATTTT. It yields the protein CASSLGGSGSDTQYF. V gene TRBV5-1 combines with J gene TRBJ2-3; D remains unclear. Germline V CDR1 and CDR2: SGHRS, YFSETQ. The CDR3 totals 15 residues. Trimming took off 0 bases at V and 4 bases at J, with 12 bases between the two ends.

In this sample, this clonotype turned up many times. The chain recombines TRBV10-2 with TRBJ2-7; 12 bases agree with TRBD1. The germline CDR1 and CDR2 sequences are WSHSY and SAAADI. The V segment lost 3 bases and the J segment 3 bases; nucleotides outside the gene matches: 3. This CDR3 spans 15 amino acids. The CDR3 DNA reads as TGCGCCAGCAGTGAAAGGGACAGGGGGCTCTACGAGCAGTACTTC. This translates into CASSERDRGLYEQYF.

This clonotype appeared a few times. This may arise from a read error, as a much more abundant clone is one base away. V is TRBV2 and J is TRBJ1-6; TRBD1 is a possible D gene (5 bases). With 7 bases removed from V and 7 bases from J, the gap between germline ends came to 14 bases. The CDR3 length is 14 residues. From germline, CDR1 is SNHLY and CDR2 FYNNEI. CDR3 residues: CASILDGGNSPLHF. The CDR3 nucleotides are TGTGCCAGCATCCTCGACGGGGGAAATTCACCCCTCCACTTT.

This clonotype has a handful of counts. V is TRBV6-1 and J is TRBJ2-7; D tentatively fits TRBD1 or TRBD2 (6 bases each). The V and J ends lost 5 bases and 2 bases respectively, with 16 bases between them. The germline V gene has CDR1 MNHNS and CDR2 SASEGT. The CDR3 covers 15 residues. CDR3 DNA: TGTGCCAGCAGTACAGGGACGGGGGTTCCCTACGAGCAGTACTTC. Its translation: CASSTGTGVPYEQYF.

The sample holds many counts of this clonotype. The chain is built from TRBV2 and TRBJ1-5; TRBD1 agrees at 9 bases. The CDR3 spans 16 residues. Germline-derived CDR1 and CDR2 are SNHLY and FYNNEI. V lost 7 bases and J lost 0; bases outside the gene matches: 7. The CDR3 spells CASTGGTGYSNQPQHF. CDR3 bases: TGTGCCAGCACCGGGGGGACAGGGTATAGCAATCAGCCCCAGCATTTT.

This clonotype has at least ten counts. The chain couples TRBV7-3 to TRBJ2-1; the D is unclear. From germline, CDR1 is SGHTA and CDR2 FQGTGA. The CDR3 contains 13 residues. V lost 5 bases and J 7 bases, leaving 12 bases between the germline ends. CDR3 bases: TGTGCCAGCAGCCCCAATCCCCTTAATGAGCAGTTCTTC. It specifies CASSPNPLNEQFF.

This clonotype has a handful of counts. V and J are TRBV12-3 or TRBV12-4 and TRBJ2-3, with 9 bases identical to TRBD1. V lost 6 bases to trimming and J lost 1 base; unmatched junction nucleotides: 5. The CDR3 consists of 15 residues. CDR3 DNA sequence: TGTGCCAGCAGCCCAGGACAGGGGCGCACAGATACGCAGTATTTT. Translation gives CASSPGQGRTDTQYF.

The genes are TRBV5-4 and TRBJ2-1; D gene unclear. The CDR3 has 15 amino acids. Trimming removed 2 bases at V and 0 bases at J, with 9 bases between. Germline V CDR1 and CDR2: SGHNT, YYREEE (reference sequence). CDR3 protein: CASSFGPSSYNEQFF. CDR3 coding DNA: TGTGCCAGCAGCTTCGGACCGAGCTCCTACAATGAGCAGTTCTTC.

This clonotype was recorded many times. The gene calls are TRBV7-8 and TRBJ1-2; D may be TRBD1 (5 bases). Looked up from germline, CDR1 is SGHVS and CDR2 is FQNEAQ. This CDR3 is 15 amino acids long. Trimming pared 5 bases from V and 7 bases from J, leaving 20 bases between. The CDR3 nucleotides are TGTGCCAGCAGCCCCTCGGCAGGGTTTTTCGGTGGCTACACCTTC. Protein product: CASSPSAGFFGGYTF.

A note on this clonotype: Because it lacks the conserved phenylalanine or tryptophan at the end, this CDR3 is likely a read error. The CDR3 here is CASSPQGVGTEAFL. In DNA form, the CDR3 reads TGTGCCAGCTCACCACAGGGCGTAGGCACTGAAGCTTTCCTT. This chain joins TRBV18 and TRBJ1-1; D remains unclear. Germline-derived CDR1 and CDR2 are KGHSH and LQKENI. CDR3 length: 14 residues. V lost 1 base to trimming and J lost 4 bases, with 10 bases between them.

This clonotype came up many times. The V and J genes are TRBV2 and TRBJ2-5; 14 bases fit TRBD2. The germline CDR1 and CDR2 sequences are SNHLY and FYNNEI. The CDR3 runs to 20 residues. Trimming removed 6 bases from V and 4 bases from J; junction bases left unmatched: 19. The CDR3 nucleotides read TGTGCCAGCAGACGCGCGCCCGGGACTAGCGGGAGTGGGTCTGGAGAGACCCAGTACTTC. Protein sequence: CASRRAPGTSGSGSGETQYF.

In this sample, this clonotype turned up many times. The CDR3 DNA is TGTGCCAGCAACAGACGACAAGAGACCCAGTACTTC. Residues: CASNRRQETQYF. V usage is TRBV7-9 and J usage is TRBJ2-5, with D unclear. V lost 7 bases, J lost 2 bases, and 8 bases lay in between. The CDR3 has 12 amino acids. Germline assignment: CDR1 SEHNR and CDR2 FQNEAQ (reference sequence). Full variable domain (missing parts from reference TRBV7-9 and TRBJ2-5): DTGVSQNPRHKITKRGQNVTFRCDPISEHNRLYWYRQTLGQGPEFLTYFQNEAQLEKSRLLSDRFSAERPKGSFSTLEIQRTEQGDSAMYLCASNRRQETQYFGPGTRLLVL.

The gene calls are TRBV2 and TRBJ2-5, with D perhaps TRBD2 (6 bases). The CDR3 is made up of 13 amino acids. Trimming removed 4 bases from V and 4 bases from J, with 10 bases in between. The V gene's germline CDR1 is SNHLY and CDR2 FYNNEI. The CDR3 bases are TGTGCCAGCAGTGCGACTAGTGTAGAGACCCAGTACTTC. Protein product: CASSATSVETQYF.

The gene calls are TRBV19 and TRBJ2-7, with D tentatively TRBD1 (6 bases). The V gene's germline CDR1 is LNHDA and CDR2 SQIVND (reference sequence). The CDR3 contains 14 residues. Trimming pared 5 bases from V and 3 bases from J, leaving 14 bases between. For the CDR3, the DNA is TGTGCCAGTAGTCTGTCCGGGACAAACTACGAGCAGTACTTC. This sequence encodes CASSLSGTNYEQYF.

Comments on this clonotype: This clone may be a read error of a much larger clone one base away. V gene TRBV20-1 combines with J gene TRBJ2-7; 9 nucleotides line up with TRBD2. The CDR3 runs to 13 residues. The junction had 8 bases not matched to a gene; V was cut back by 5 bases and J by 6 bases. Germline V CDR1 and CDR2: DFQATT, SNEGSKA (reference sequence). DNA of the CDR3: TGCAGTGCTGCGCTTAGCGGGGGAGCCGAGCAGTACTTC. This encodes CSAALSGGAEQYF.

This clonotype was seen repeatedly, ten times or more. The chain has TRBV15 and TRBJ2-2, with D perhaps matching TRBD1 (6 bases). Germline CDR1 LNHNV, CDR2 YYDKDF (reference sequence). The CDR3 contains 14 residues. The V end was cut by 6 bases, the J end by 10 bases, with 18 bases between. The CDR3 reads CATRARDTDAELFF. The CDR3 nucleotides read TGTGCCACCAGGGCCCGGGACACCGATGCGGAGCTGTTTTTT.

V gene TRBV7-2 combines with J gene TRBJ2-7; no definite D call. Between the trimmed V and J ends, which lost 1 base and 4 bases, there was a span of 11 bases. Germline values: CDR1 SGHTA, CDR2 FQGNSA. This CDR3 has 14 residues. The CDR3 nucleotides read TGTGCCAGCAGCTTAGGGAAGGGTTGGTACGAGCAGTACTTC. As protein: CASSLGKGWYEQYF.

This clonotype was found a few times. This rearrangement joins TRBV19 to TRBJ2-7, with 7 bases lining up with TRBD1. The CDR3 is made up of 17 amino acids. Germline CDR1 reads LNHDA; CDR2 reads SQIVND (reference sequence). Losses at the gene ends were 4 bases for V and 4 bases for J; bases not matched to a gene: 16. The CDR3 nucleotides read TGTGCCAGTAGTAGTCCAACCGGGACAGCCTTTGGGTACGAGCAGTACTTC. The encoded protein is CASSSPTGTAFGYEQYF.

The sample holds many counts of this clonotype. The rearrangement links TRBV7-3 to TRBJ2-5; D gene unclear. V was shortened by 0 bases and J by 0 bases, with 5 bases between the two germline ends. The CDR3 is 14 residues long. The germline V gene has CDR1 SGHTA and CDR2 FQGTGA. The CDR3 sequence: CASSLTDDQETQYF. The CDR3 DNA follows: TGTGCCAGCAGCTTAACGGACGACCAAGAGACCCAGTACTTC.

This clonotype was found a few times. With a much larger clone just one base away, this may be a read error. This sequence joins TRBV24-1 and TRBJ2-1, with unresolved D. The ends were cut back, 4 bases at V and 8 bases at J, with 8 bases in the middle. This CDR3 has 12 residues. The germline V gene has CDR1 KGHDR and CDR2 SFDVKD. CDR3 sequence: CATSDQNYEQFF. The CDR3 DNA is TGTGCCACCAGTGACCAGAATTATGAGCAGTTCTTC.

The rearrangement links TRBV9 to TRBJ2-1; 7 bases agree with TRBD2. V trimming: 0 bases; J trimming: 9 bases; junction bases outside the gene matches: 9. Germline CDR1 SGDLS, CDR2 YYNGEE. This CDR3 contains 15 residues. Here the CDR3 reads CASSVDGGGIVEQFF. The CDR3 region has the DNA TGTGCCAGCAGCGTAGATGGGGGGGGGATCGTTGAGCAGTTCTTC.

Turning to this clonotype: This may be a read error: a much more frequent sequence differs by one nucleotide. The chain has TRBV20-1 and TRBJ1-2, with 7 bases that match TRBD1. Trimming took 3 bases from V and 7 from J; bases not matched to a gene: 14. This CDR3 has 15 residues. Germline V CDR1 and CDR2: DFQATT, SNEGSKA (reference sequence). DNA of the CDR3: TGCAGTGCTAGCAGCCCTGCTGGGCAGGGGGGTGGCTACACCTTC. This sequence encodes CSASSPAGQGGGYTF.

The CDR3: CASSPTGKGAETQYF. DNA of the CDR3: TGTGCCAGCTCACCAACGGGTAAGGGAGCAGAGACCCAGTACTTC. The V call is TRBV18, the J call TRBJ2-5; TRBD2 might be the D (5 bases). CDR1 is KGHSH, CDR2 LQKENI, per germline. The CDR3 is made up of 15 amino acids. Trimming removed 2 bases from V and 4 bases from J, with 14 bases in between.